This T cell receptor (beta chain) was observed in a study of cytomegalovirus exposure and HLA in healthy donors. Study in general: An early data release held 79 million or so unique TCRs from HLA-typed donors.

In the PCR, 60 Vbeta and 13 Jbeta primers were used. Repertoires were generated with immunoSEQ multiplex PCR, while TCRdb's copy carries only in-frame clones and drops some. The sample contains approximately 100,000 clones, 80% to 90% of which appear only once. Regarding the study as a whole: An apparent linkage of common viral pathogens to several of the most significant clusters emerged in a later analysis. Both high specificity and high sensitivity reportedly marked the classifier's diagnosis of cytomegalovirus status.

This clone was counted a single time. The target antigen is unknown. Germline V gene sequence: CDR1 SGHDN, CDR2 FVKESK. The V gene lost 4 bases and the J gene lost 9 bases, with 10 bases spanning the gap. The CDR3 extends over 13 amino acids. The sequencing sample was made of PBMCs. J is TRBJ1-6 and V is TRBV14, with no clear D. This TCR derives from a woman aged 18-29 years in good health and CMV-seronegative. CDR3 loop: CASSRRRGSPLHF. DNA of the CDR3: TGTGCCAGCAGCCGTCGGCGCGGTTCACCCCTCCACTTT.